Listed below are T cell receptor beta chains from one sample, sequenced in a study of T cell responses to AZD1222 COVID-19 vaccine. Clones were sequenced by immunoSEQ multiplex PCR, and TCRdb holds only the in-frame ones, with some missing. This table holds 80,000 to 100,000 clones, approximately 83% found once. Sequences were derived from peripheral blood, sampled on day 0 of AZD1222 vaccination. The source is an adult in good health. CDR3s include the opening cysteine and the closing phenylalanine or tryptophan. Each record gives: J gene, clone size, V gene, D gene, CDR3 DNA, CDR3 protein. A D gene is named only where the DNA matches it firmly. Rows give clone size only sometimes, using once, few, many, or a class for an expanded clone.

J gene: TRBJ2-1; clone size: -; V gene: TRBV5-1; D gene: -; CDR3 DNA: TGCGCCAGCAGCTTGGCCTCAACTAGCAATGAGCAGTTCTTC; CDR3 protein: CASSLASTSNEQFF
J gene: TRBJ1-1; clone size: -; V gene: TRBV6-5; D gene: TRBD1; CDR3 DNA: TGTGCCAGCAGCTACAGGGGAGTAAACACTGAAGCTTTCTTT; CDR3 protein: CASSYRGVNTEAFF
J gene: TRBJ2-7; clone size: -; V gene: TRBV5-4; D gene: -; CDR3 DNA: TGTGCCAGCAGCGTTCAGGGTTCCGAGCAGTACTTC; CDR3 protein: CASSVQGSEQYF
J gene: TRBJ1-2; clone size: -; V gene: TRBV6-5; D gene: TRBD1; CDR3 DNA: TGTGCCAGCAGTTATTCGGGGACAGGAGCTAACTATGGCTACACCTTC; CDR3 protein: CASSYSGTGANYGYTF
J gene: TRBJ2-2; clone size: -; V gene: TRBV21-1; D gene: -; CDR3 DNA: TGTGCCAGCAGCAAAGATGACAGGGCGAACACCGGGGAGCTGTTTTTT; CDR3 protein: CASSKDDRANTGELFF
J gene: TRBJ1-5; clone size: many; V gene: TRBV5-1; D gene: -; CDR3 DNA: TGCGCCAGTCCGGGGTATACGGACAATCAGCCCCAGCATTTT; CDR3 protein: CASPGYTDNQPQHF
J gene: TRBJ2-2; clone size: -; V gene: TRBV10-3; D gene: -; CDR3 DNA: TGTGCCATCAGCGAAAGACAAAGCACCGGGGAGCTGTTTTTT; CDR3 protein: CAISERQSTGELFF
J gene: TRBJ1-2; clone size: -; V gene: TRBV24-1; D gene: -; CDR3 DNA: TGTGCCACCAGTGATTTGGCCAGAGACTATGGCTACACCTTC; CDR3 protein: CATSDLARDYGYTF
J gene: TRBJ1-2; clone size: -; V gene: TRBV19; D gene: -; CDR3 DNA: TGTGCCAGTAGTATAGTCGAGCGGAACGTCTATGGCTACACCTTC; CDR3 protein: CASSIVERNVYGYTF
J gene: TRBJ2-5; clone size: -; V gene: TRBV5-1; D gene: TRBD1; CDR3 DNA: TGCGCCAGCAGCTTATCCGGGACAGGGATAGAGACCCAGTACTTC; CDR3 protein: CASSLSGTGIETQYF
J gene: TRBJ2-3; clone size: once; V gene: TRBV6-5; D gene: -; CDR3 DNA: TGTGCCAGCGGCAGCGGACAGCTCACAGATACGCAGTATTTT; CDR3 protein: CASGSGQLTDTQYF
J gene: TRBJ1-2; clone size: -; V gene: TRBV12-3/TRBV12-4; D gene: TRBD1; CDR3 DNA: TGTGCCACCGGGACAGCCTATGGCTACACCTTC; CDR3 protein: CATGTAYGYTF
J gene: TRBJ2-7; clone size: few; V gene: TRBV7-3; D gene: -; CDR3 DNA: TGTGCCAGCAGCTTAATTACGGGAGATGGCGAGCAGTACTTC; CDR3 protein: CASSLITGDGEQYF
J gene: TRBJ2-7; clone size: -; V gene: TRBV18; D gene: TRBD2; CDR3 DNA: TGTGCCAGCGGGGCCGGGCTAGCGGGAAAGTTTGAGCAGTACTTC; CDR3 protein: CASGAGLAGKFEQYF
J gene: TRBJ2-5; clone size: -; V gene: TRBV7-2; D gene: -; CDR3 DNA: TGTGCCAGCAGCTTATTAGTCCGAGAGACCCAGTACTTC; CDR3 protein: CASSLLVRETQYF
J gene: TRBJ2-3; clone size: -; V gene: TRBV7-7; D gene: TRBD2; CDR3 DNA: TGTGCCAGCAGCCCGACGGGGGGACCCACAGATACGCAGTATTTT; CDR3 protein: CASSPTGGPTDTQYF
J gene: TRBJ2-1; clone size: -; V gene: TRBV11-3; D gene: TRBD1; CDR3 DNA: TGTGCCAGCAGCTCATCGGGACAGGGCGACAATGAGCAGTTCTTC; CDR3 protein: CASSSSGQGDNEQFF
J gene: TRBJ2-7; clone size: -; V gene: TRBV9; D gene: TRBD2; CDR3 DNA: TGTGCCAGCAGCCCAGGACTAGCGGGAGCCTACGAGCAGTACTTC; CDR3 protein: CASSPGLAGAYEQYF
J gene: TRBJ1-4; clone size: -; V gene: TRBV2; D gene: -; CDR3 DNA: TGTGCCAGCAGTGATACAGGGAGTAGCGTAAAACTGTTTTTT; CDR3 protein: CASSDTGSSVKLFF
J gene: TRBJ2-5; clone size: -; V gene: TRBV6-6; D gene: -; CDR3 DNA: TGTGCCAGCAGTCCACCGGAGAGGACCCAGTACTTC; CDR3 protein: CASSPPERTQYF
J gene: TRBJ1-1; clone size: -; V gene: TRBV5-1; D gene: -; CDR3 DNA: TGCGCCAGCAGCTTGGCCGGGGCAGGGAACACTGAAGCTTTCTTT; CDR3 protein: CASSLAGAGNTEAFF
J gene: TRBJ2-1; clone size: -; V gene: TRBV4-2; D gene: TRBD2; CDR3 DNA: TGTGCCAGCAGCCAGGACCGCCTCGGTAGCGGGAGTGTCAATGAGCAGTTCTTC; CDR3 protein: CASSQDRLGSGSVNEQFF
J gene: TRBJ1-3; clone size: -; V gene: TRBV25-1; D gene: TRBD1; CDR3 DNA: TGTGCCAGCAGACAGACCAGACAGGGACCTTCTGGAAACACCATATATTTT; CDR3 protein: CASRQTRQGPSGNTIYF
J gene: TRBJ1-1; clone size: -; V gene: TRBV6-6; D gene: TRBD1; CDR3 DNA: TGTGCCAGCAGTAAGGACAGGGGTAGAACTGAAGCTTTCTTT; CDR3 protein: CASSKDRGRTEAFF
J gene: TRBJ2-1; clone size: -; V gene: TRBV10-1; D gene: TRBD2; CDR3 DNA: TGCGCCAGCAGTGAGTCTGGGAGCGGGGGGGCTAATGAGCAGTTCTTC; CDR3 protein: CASSESGSGGANEQFF
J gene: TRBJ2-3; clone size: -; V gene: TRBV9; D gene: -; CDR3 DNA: TGTGCCAGCAGCGTAGCTGCGGGTGGTGGCACAGATACGCAGTATTTT; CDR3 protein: CASSVAAGGGTDTQYF
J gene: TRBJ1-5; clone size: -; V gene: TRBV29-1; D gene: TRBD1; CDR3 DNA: TGCAGCGTAGAGGGACAGCCCGGTCAGCCCCAGCATTTT; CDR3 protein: CSVEGQPGQPQHF
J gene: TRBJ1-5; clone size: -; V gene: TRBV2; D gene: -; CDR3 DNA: TGTGCCAGCAATAGGGGGGGCGATGGGCCCCAGCATTTT; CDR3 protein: CASNRGGDGPQHF
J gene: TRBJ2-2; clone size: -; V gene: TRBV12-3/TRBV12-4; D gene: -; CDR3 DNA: TGTGCCAGCATCCCAGGGGTCGCCGGGGAGCTGTTTTTT; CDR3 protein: CASIPGVAGELFF
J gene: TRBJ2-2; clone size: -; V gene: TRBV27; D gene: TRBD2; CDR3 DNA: TGTGCCAGCAGCTCTAGCGGGAGGGCCTACACCGGGGAGCTGTTTTTT; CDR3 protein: CASSSSGRAYTGELFF
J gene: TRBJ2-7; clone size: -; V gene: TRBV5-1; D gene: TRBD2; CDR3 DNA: TGCGCCAGCAGCACTAGCGGAAGCTCCTACGAGCAGTACTTC; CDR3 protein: CASSTSGSSYEQYF
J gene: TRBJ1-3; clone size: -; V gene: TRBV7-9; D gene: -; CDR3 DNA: TGTGCCAGCAGCTTGAGCTCTGGAAACACCATATATTTT; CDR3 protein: CASSLSSGNTIYF
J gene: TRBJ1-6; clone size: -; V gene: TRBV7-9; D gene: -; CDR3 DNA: TGTGCCAGCAGCTTACCGGGGGGTAATTCACCCCTCCACTTT; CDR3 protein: CASSLPGGNSPLHF
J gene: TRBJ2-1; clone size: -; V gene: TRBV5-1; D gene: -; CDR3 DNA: TGCGCCAGCAGCTTGTCGGCACCAAGCTCCTACAATGAGCAGTTCTTC; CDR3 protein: CASSLSAPSSYNEQFF
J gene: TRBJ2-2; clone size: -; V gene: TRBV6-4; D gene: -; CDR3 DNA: TGTGCCAGCAGTGACTCGGGGAACACCGGGGAGCTGTTTTTT; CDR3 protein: CASSDSGNTGELFF
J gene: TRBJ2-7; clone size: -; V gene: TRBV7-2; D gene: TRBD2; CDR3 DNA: TGTGCCAGCAGGGAACCGGGGACTAGCGGGGATTACGAGCAGTACTTC; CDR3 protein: CASREPGTSGDYEQYF
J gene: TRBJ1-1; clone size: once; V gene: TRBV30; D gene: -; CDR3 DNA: TGTGCCTGGAAAAAGCAGGGTATGACTGAAGCTTTCTTT; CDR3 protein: CAWKKQGMTEAFF
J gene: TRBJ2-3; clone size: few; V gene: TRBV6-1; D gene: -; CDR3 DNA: TGTGCCAGCAGTGATACCGGACAACCATTTGATACGCAGTATTTT; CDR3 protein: CASSDTGQPFDTQYF
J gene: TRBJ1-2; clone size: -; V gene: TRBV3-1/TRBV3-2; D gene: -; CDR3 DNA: TGTGCCAGCAGCCAAGAACGAAGGAGCGGCTACACCTTC; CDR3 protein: CASSQERRSGYTF
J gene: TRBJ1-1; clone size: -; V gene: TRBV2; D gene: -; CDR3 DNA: TGTGCCAGCAGTGCTTTAACAGTCGACACTGAAGCTTTCTTT; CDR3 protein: CASSALTVDTEAFF
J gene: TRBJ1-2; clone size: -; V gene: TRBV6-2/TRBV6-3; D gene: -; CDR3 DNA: TGTGCCAGCAGTTTCGTGGGCTTCGAAGGCTACACCTTC; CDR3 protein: CASSFVGFEGYTF
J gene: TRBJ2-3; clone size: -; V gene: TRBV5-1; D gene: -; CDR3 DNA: TGCGCCAGCAGCAACAGAGGCACAGATACGCAGTATTTT; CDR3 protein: CASSNRGTDTQYF
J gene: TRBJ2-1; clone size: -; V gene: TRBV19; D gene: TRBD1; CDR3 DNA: TGTGCCAGTCCAAGGGGGTCGGGGACAGGGGCGCGAAATGAGCAGTTCTTC; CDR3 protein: CASPRGSGTGARNEQFF
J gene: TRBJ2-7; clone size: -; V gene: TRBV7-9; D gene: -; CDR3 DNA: TGTGCCAGCAGCCCCCCCCCACCCCGCTACTACGAGCAGTACTTC; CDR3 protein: CASSPPPPRYYEQYF
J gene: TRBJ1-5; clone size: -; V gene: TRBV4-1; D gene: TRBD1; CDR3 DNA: TGCGCCAGCAGCTCCTCTCGGGGACAGGGTCAGCCCCAGCATTTT; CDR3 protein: CASSSSRGQGQPQHF
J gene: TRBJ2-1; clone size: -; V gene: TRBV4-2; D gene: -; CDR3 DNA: TGTGCCAGCAGCCAAAACCGGGGCTCCTACAATGAGCAGTTCTTC; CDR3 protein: CASSQNRGSYNEQFF
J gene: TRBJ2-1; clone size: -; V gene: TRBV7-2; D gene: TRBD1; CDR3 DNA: TGTGCCAGCAGCTTGGACAGGTCCAATGAGCAGTTCTTC; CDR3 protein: CASSLDRSNEQFF
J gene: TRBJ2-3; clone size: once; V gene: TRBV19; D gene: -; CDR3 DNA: TGTGCCAGTAGTATTAGTCCTTTGGATACGCAGTATTTT; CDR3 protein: CASSISPLDTQYF
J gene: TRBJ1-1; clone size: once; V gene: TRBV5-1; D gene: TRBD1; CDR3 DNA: TGCGCCAGCAGCTTGGCGGGACAGTCGAACACTGAAGCTTTCTTT; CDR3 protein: CASSLAGQSNTEAFF
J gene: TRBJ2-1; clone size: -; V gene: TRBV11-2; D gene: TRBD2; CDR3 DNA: TGTGCCAGCAGCTTTGATCTAGCGGGGTCAGGATCCAATGAGCAGTTCTTC; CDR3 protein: CASSFDLAGSGSNEQFF
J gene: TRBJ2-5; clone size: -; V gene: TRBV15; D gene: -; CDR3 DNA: TGTGCCACCGCGATGGGGCAAGAGACCCAGTACTTC; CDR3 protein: CATAMGQETQYF
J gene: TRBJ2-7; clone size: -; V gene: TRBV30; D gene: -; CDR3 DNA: TGTGCCTGGAGTGTGGGCCAGGTCATTTCATCCTACGAGCAGTACTTC; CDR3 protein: CAWSVGQVISSYEQYF
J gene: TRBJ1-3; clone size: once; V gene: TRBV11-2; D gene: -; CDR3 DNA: TGTGCCAGCAGCTTTAAACAGTCTGGAAACACCATATATTTT; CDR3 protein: CASSFKQSGNTIYF
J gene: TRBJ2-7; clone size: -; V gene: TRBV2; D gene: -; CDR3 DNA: TGTGCCAACGGCCAGGTCCACTCCTACGAGCAGTACTTC; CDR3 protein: CANGQVHSYEQYF
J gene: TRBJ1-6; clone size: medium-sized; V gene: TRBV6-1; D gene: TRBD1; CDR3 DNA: TGTGCCAGCAGTGAAGAACAGGGGGTTTCACCCCTCCACTTT; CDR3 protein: CASSEEQGVSPLHF
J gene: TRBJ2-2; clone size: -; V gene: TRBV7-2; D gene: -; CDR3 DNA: TGTGCCAGCAGCTTAGATCGGAACACCGGGGAGCTGTTTTTT; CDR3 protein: CASSLDRNTGELFF
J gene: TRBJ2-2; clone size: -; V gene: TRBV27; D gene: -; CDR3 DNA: TGTGCCAGCAGTTTAGGGGTTACCGGGGAGCTGTTTTTT; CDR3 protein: CASSLGVTGELFF
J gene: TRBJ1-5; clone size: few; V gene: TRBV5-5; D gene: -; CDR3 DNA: TGTGCCAGCAGCTTGGGCTGGGGAGGGGAGGGCAATCAGCCCCAGCATTTT; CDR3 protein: CASSLGWGGEGNQPQHF
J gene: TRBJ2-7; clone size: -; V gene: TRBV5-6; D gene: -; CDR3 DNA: TGTGCCAGCAGCTTGGTAGATCGGGACAAGCAGTACTTC; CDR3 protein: CASSLVDRDKQYF